The 32 T cell receptor beta chains below were found in one sample sequenced in a study of T-cell memory formation after mild COVID-19. TCRdb passed the 5' RACE reads through MiXCR, listing each CDR3 protein once. Here the sample spans some 48,000 distinct CDR3 sequences, 25% to 30% being singletons. The sample taken for sequencing was PBMCs or a T cell subset sorted from them (not recorded which). These receptors came from a man between 18 and 35 years old who had mild COVID-19 (a few samples of this study predate the infection). Cell type and time point are not known.

This clonotype has only a few counts. V usage is TRBV4-1 and J usage is TRBJ2-7, with D unclear. The length of the CDR3 is 13 residues. CDR1 and CDR2 (germline): MGHRA, YSYEKL. V was cut by 0 bases and J by 6 bases, with 9 bases left in between. The CDR3 DNA follows: TGCGCCAGCAGCCAAGAGGAATGGTCCGAGCAGTACGTC. As protein: CASSQEEWSEQYV.

This clonotype was found a few times. The rearrangement links TRBV9 to TRBJ2-7; 7 nucleotides align to TRBD1. The ends lost 3 bases at V and 2 bases at J; junction bases unmatched: 2. The V gene's germline CDR1 is SGDLS and CDR2 YYNGEE. The CDR3 has 13 amino acids. The CDR3 sequence is CASSAGQTYEQYF. CDR3 DNA sequence: TGTGCCAGCAGCGCGGGACAGACCTACGAGCAGTACTTC.

The V call is TRBV5-6, the J call TRBJ2-7; no definite D call. Germline CDR1 and CDR2: SGHDT and YYEEEE. This CDR3 region has 13 residues. The V and J ends lost 0 bases and 5 bases respectively, with 9 bases between them. The CDR3 here is CASSLGQVDEQYF. The DNA of the CDR3 is TGTGCCAGCAGCTTGGGGCAGGTGGACGAGCAGTACTTC.

The chain joins TRBV7-9 to TRBJ1-1, with 7 bases identical to TRBD1. V trimming: 3 bases; J trimming: 2 bases; junction bases outside the gene matches: 3. The CDR3 has 14 amino acids. Germline V gene sequence: CDR1 SEHNR, CDR2 FQNEAQ (reference sequence). The CDR3 sequence: CASSFTGANTEAFF. The CDR3 DNA sequence: TGTGCCAGCAGCTTCACAGGGGCCAACACTGAAGCTTTCTTT.

The gene calls are TRBV7-3 and TRBJ1-1, with D hard to call. The V gene lost 6 bases and the J gene lost 5 bases, with 10 bases spanning the gap. Germline assignment: CDR1 SGHTA and CDR2 FQGTGA. The CDR3 is made up of 12 amino acids. The chain's CDR3 is CASSSLGTEAFF. The CDR3, as DNA: TGTGCCAGCAGTTCGCTCGGAACTGAAGCTTTCTTT.

The chain joins TRBV6-6 to TRBJ1-4, with D possibly TRBD1 on 6 matching bases. Germline loops: CDR1 MNHNY, CDR2 SVGAGI (reference sequence). The CDR3 length is 15 residues. Between the trimmed V and J ends, which lost 7 bases and 1 base, there was a span of 13 bases. CDR3 sequence reads: CASTREGGTNEKLFF. The CDR3 DNA is TGTGCCAGCACCCGGGAGGGGGGAACTAATGAAAAACTGTTTTTT.

The rearrangement joins TRBV15 to TRBJ2-1; possibly TRBD1 or TRBD2 for D (5 bases each). The length of the CDR3 is 14 residues. Trimming removed 0 bases from V and 10 bases from J, with 13 bases in between. Germline V CDR1 and CDR2: LNHNV, YYDKDF (reference sequence). CDR3 nucleotide sequence: TGTGCCACCAGCAGAGAGGGGGAGACCAAGGAGCAGTTCTTC. It specifies CATSREGETKEQFF.

This sequence joins TRBV19 and TRBJ1-1; D is undetermined. V lost 4 bases, J lost 2 bases, and 8 bases lay in between. The CDR3 totals 13 residues. Per the germline V gene, CDR1 is LNHDA and CDR2 is SQIVND (reference sequence). In DNA form, the CDR3 reads TGTGCCAGTAGTAGCACGGACAACACTGAAGCTTTCTTT. Protein product: CASSSTDNTEAFF.

The rearrangement links TRBV12-3 or TRBV12-4 to TRBJ2-5; D is perhaps TRBD1 (5 bases). The CDR3 loop spans 15 amino acids. V lost 3 bases to trimming and J lost 2 bases, with 13 bases between them. CDR3 DNA: TGTGCCAGCAGTTTGAACAGGTGGCAACAAGAGACCCAGTACTTC. It translates to CASSLNRWQQETQYF.

Here the CDR3 DNA reads TGTGCCAGCAGCAAATGTCGACTATATGGCTACACCTTC. This codes for CASSKCRLYGYTF. The chain uses TRBV21-1 and TRBJ1-2. TRBV21-1 represents a pseudogene. The CDR3 is 13 amino acids.

This sequence joins TRBV6-5 and TRBJ2-1, with 8 bases that match TRBD2. V lost 5 bases and J lost 7; bases outside the gene matches: 10. This CDR3 has 15 amino acids. The V gene's germline CDR1 is MNHEY and CDR2 SVGAGI. CDR3 sequence: CASSQGTSRGNEQFF. CDR3 DNA: TGTGCCAGCAGTCAAGGGACTAGTCGAGGGAATGAGCAGTTCTTC.

This chain joins TRBV29-1 and TRBJ2-2; D is unclear. Germline V gene data show CDR1 as SQVTM and CDR2 as ANQGSEA. CDR3 length: 13 amino acids. The V gene lost 5 bases and the J gene lost 0 bases, with 7 bases spanning the gap. In DNA form, the CDR3 reads TGCAGCGTTAGGTCAGCGAACACCGGGGAGCTGTTTTTT. It yields the protein CSVRSANTGELFF.

The chain uses TRBV6-2 or TRBV6-3 and TRBJ2-3; the match to TRBD2 covers 14 bases. V gave up 6 bases and J gave up 4 bases; unmatched junction bases: 9. CDR3 length: 17 amino acids. Germline loops: CDR1 MNHEY, CDR2 SVGEGT. The CDR3 nucleotides read TGTGCCAGCAGAACTGGACTAGCGGGGGGCGACGCAGATACGCAGTATTTT. Protein: CASRTGLAGGDADTQYF.

This clonotype was counted a few times. The rearrangement joins TRBV29-1 to TRBJ2-3; D is uncertain. This CDR3 has 11 residues. V was pared by 0 bases and J by 8 bases, with 6 bases between. Germline V gene data show CDR1 as SQVTM and CDR2 as ANQGSEA. In nucleotides, the CDR3 is TGCAGCGTTGAAGAGGCCCGTACGCAGTATTTT. This translates into CSVEEARTQYF.

The chain couples TRBV25-1 to TRBJ2-5, with D perhaps given as TRBD1 or TRBD2 (6 bases each). V lost 3 bases to trimming and J lost 1 base, with 18 bases between them. The CDR3 is made up of 17 amino acids. Germline V gene data show CDR1 as MGHDK and CDR2 as SYGVNS. This chain's CDR3 is CASSEGGGLAGQETQYF. As DNA, the CDR3 is TGTGCCAGCAGTGAGGGTGGGGGGCTGGCTGGCCAAGAGACCCAGTACTTC.

The chain employs TRBV18 and TRBJ2-1, with D hard to call. There are 16 residues in the CDR3. Trimming pared 2 bases from V and 0 bases from J, leaving 11 bases between. Germline values: CDR1 KGHSH, CDR2 LQKENI. CDR3 protein: CASSPVDRSSYNEQFF. CDR3 in DNA: TGTGCCAGCTCACCAGTGGACCGGAGCTCCTACAATGAGCAGTTCTTC.

This rearrangement joins TRBV4-3 to TRBJ2-3, with a possible D match to TRBD2 (5 bases). CDR1 and CDR2 from the germline V gene are LGHNA and YSLEER. The CDR3 length is 16 residues. The ends were cut back, 0 bases at V and 2 bases at J, with 12 bases in the middle. The CDR3 region is CASSQDIRGLTDTQYF. As DNA, the CDR3 is TGCGCCAGCAGCCAAGACATACGAGGGCTCACAGATACGCAGTATTTT.

V is TRBV20-1 and J is TRBJ2-1; 8 nucleotides match TRBD2. Germline trimming cut 6 bases from V and 4 bases from J; bases unmatched to any gene: 8. From germline, CDR1 is DFQATT and CDR2 SNEGSKA (reference sequence). This CDR3 is 14 amino acids long. For the CDR3, the DNA is TGCAGTGCCAGGCCGCGCGGGGGGTACAATGAGCAGTTCTTC. Translated, it gives CSARPRGGYNEQFF.

The rearrangement links TRBV6-5 to TRBJ1-6; D is uncertain. Trimming pared 0 bases from V and 5 bases from J, leaving 8 bases between. Germline values: CDR1 MNHEY, CDR2 SVGAGI. There are 15 residues in the CDR3. The DNA for the CDR3 is TGTGCCAGCAGTTACTCTGGCGGGAATAATTCACCCCTCCACTTT. As protein: CASSYSGGNNSPLHF.

The chain couples TRBV5-5 to TRBJ1-3; D call uncertain. The V and J ends lost 4 bases and 4 bases respectively, with 6 bases between them. The CDR3 covers 12 residues. The germline CDR1 and CDR2 sequences are SGHKS and YYEKEE (reference sequence). The CDR3 region is CASSLAGNTIYF. CDR3 bases: TGTGCCAGCAGCCTAGCAGGAAACACCATATATTTT.

This chain connects TRBV7-9 to TRBJ2-5; no clear D gene. The CDR3 sequence is 11 residues long. Trimming cost V 5 bases and J 9 bases, with 10 bases left between them. Germline loops: CDR1 SEHNR, CDR2 FQNEAQ (reference sequence). CDR3 loop: CASSPMSSQYF. The CDR3, as DNA: TGTGCCAGCAGCCCTATGTCTTCCCAGTACTTC.

This clonotype has a single count. J is TRBJ1-2 and V is TRBV20-1, with D maybe TRBD1 (5 bases). Trimming left V 0 bases short and J 6 bases short, with 23 bases between. Looked up from germline, CDR1 is DFQATT and CDR2 is SNEGSKA (reference sequence). CDR3 length: 17 amino acids. CDR3 in DNA: TGCAGTGCTAGAGATTATCCCCTCGGGGCGGAACAAGATGGCTACACCTTC. It is translated as CSARDYPLGAEQDGYTF.

The genes are TRBV7-9 and TRBJ2-7, with 7 bases matching TRBD2. Germline V CDR1 and CDR2: SEHNR, FQNEAQ (reference sequence). The CDR3 runs to 15 residues. The J segment lost 5 bases and the V segment lost 4 bases, leaving 11 bases of the junction unmatched. CDR3 bases: TGTGCCAGCAGCTCTAGCGGCCTGGCTGGGAACGAGCAGTACTTC. Translation gives CASSSSGLAGNEQYF.

The rearrangement links TRBV11-2 to TRBJ1-4; D ambiguous. Trimming removed 1 base from V and 3 bases from J, with 15 bases in between. Looked up from germline, CDR1 is SGHAT and CDR2 is FQNNGV. CDR3 length: 17 amino acids. CDR3 residues: CASSLVSLWAPNEKLFF. The CDR3 DNA reads as TGTGCCAGCAGCTTAGTATCGTTGTGGGCACCTAATGAAAAACTGTTTTTT.

This chain connects TRBV7-2 to TRBJ2-3; TRBD2 agrees at 8 bases. The CDR3 spans 14 residues. The germline V gene has CDR1 SGHTA and CDR2 FQGNSA. The V and J ends lost 10 bases and 3 bases, in that order; junction bases with no gene match: 9. The DNA of the CDR3 is TGTGCCACCCAGCGGGGGCTAGCGACAGATACGCAGTATTTT. Encoded protein: CATQRGLATDTQYF.

This chain links TRBV11-2 with TRBJ1-4; tentative D call: TRBD1 (6 bases). This CDR3 has 15 amino acids. The germline V gene has CDR1 SGHAT and CDR2 FQNNGV. V lost 4 bases to trimming and J lost 0 bases, with 9 bases between them. This chain's CDR3 is CASSSDRTTNEKLFF. In DNA, the CDR3 is TGTGCCAGCAGCTCGGACAGAACAACTAATGAAAAACTGTTTTTT. Drawing the rest from reference TRBV11-2 and TRBJ1-4, the complete variable domain is EAGVAQSPRYKIIEKRQSVAFWCNPISGHATLYWYQQILGQGPKLLIQFQNNGVVDDSQLPKDRFSAERLKGVDSTLKIQPAKLEDSAVYLCASSSDRTTNEKLFFGSGTQLSVL.

The chain is built from TRBV4-3 and TRBJ1-1; no clear D. The CDR3 has 15 amino acids. V lost 0 bases and J 1 base, leaving 9 bases between the germline ends. Germline V lookup: CDR1 LGHNA, CDR2 YSLEER. The CDR3 sequence: CASSQDRVPNTEAFF. Written as DNA, the CDR3 is TGCGCCAGCAGCCAAGATCGGGTTCCGAACACTGAAGCTTTCTTT.

The rearrangement links TRBV24-1 to TRBJ2-1, with 11 bases aligning to TRBD1. This CDR3 is 13 amino acids long. Germline lookup yields CDR1 KGHDR and CDR2 SFDVKD. The J segment lost 6 bases and the V segment lost 10 bases, leaving 4 bases of the junction unmatched. The CDR3 coding sequence is TGTGCCACGGAGGGACAGGGGGTCAATGAGCAGTTCTTC. This translates into CATEGQGVNEQFF.

This clonotype has only a few counts. Written as DNA, the CDR3 is TGTGCCAGCAGCGGACGGGACAGGGCCTCCTACGAGCAGTACGTC. Its translation: CASSGRDRASYEQYV. The chain combines TRBV7-9 with TRBJ2-7; 9 positions agree with TRBD1. Germline CDR1 is SEHNR and CDR2 is FQNEAQ (reference sequence). The CDR3 consists of 15 residues. Trimming removed 5 bases from V and 0 bases from J; junction bases left unmatched: 5.

This clonotype appeared a few times. V gene TRBV29-1 combines with J gene TRBJ2-1, with TRBD2 identical over 7 bases. Trimming removed 1 base from V and 5 bases from J; junction bases left unmatched: 2. The CDR3 runs 13 residues. Germline V CDR1 and CDR2: SQVTM, ANQGSEA. The DNA for the CDR3 is TGCAGCGTTGAAGCCGGGACTAACAATGAGCAGTTCTTC. It yields the protein CSVEAGTNNEQFF.

In its sample, this clonotype was seen a few times. The rearrangement links TRBV12-3 or TRBV12-4 to TRBJ1-4; no clear D gene. The CDR3 totals 14 residues. Trimming took off 6 bases at V and 0 bases at J, with 8 bases between the two ends. CDR3 in DNA: TGTGCCAGCAGGACGGCAGCAACTAATGAAAAACTGTTTTTT. It specifies CASRTAATNEKLFF.

The J gene is TRBJ1-6, the V gene TRBV7-2; TRBD1 matches at 8 bases. Trimming removed 5 bases from V and 6 bases from J; junction bases left unmatched: 9. From germline, CDR1 is SGHTA and CDR2 FQGNSA. The CDR3 spans 16 residues. CDR3 loop: CASSPFPTGVNSPLHF. The CDR3, as DNA: TGTGCCAGCAGCCCTTTCCCGACAGGGGTTAATTCACCCCTCCACTTT.